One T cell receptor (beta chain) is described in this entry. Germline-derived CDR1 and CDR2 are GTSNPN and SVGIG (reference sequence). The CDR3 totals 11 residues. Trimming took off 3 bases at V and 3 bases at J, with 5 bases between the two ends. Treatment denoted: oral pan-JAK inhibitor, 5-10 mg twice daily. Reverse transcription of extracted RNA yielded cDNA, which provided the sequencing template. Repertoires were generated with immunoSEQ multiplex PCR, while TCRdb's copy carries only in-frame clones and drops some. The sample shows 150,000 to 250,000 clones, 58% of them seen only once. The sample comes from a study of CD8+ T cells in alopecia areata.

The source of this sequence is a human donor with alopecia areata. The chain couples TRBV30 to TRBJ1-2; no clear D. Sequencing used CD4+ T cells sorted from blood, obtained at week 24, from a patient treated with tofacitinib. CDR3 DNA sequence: TGTGCCTGGAGGGAGGACTATGGCTACACCTTC. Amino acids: CAWREDYGYTF.